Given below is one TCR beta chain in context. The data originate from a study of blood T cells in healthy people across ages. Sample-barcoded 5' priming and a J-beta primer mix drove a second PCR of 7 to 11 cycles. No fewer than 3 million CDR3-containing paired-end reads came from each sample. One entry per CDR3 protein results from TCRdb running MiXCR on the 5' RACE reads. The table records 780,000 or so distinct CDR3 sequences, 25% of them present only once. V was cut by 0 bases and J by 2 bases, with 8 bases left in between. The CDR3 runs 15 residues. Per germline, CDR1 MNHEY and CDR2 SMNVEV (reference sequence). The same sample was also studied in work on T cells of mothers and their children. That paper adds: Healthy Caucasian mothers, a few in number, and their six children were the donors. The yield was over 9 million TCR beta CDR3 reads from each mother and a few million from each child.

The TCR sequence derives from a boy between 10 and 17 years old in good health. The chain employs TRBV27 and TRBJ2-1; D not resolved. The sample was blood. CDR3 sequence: CASSLSGGTYNEQFF. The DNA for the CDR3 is TGTGCCAGCAGTTTATCGGGCGGAACCTACAATGAGCAGTTCTTC.